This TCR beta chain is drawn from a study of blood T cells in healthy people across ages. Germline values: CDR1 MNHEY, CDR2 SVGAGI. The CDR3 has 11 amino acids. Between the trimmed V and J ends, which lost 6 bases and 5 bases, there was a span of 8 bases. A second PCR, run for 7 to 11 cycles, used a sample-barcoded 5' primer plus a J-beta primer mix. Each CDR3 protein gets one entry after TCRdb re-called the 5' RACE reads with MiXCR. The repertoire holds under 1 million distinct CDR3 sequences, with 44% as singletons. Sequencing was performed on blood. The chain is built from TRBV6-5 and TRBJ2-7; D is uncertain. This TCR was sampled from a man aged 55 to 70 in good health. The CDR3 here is CASSDRNEQYF. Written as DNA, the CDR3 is TGTGCCAGCAGCGACCGTAACGAGCAGTACTTC.